The T cell receptor beta chain under discussion was sequenced for a study of T cell repertoires in ileal Crohn's disease (dated by TCRdb to the late 2010s). Context from the whole study: The median duration of disease was approximately eight years, and at the time of surgery 35% to 45% of patients were active smokers. All patients had surgery for a complication: stricturing disease in about 60% and penetrating disease in roughly 39%. Postoperative therapy was given to about half of the patients, with thiopurines administered to ten to eleven patients and anti-TNF agents administered to 18 patients. M6 samples consisted of neoterminal ileum biopsies collected during postoperative colonoscopy. A prospective multicentre cohort supplied the roughly 57 Crohn's disease patients whose TCR repertoires were analysed. The study was conducted in parallel with a multicentre cohort that was designed to identify predictors of early endoscopic recurrence following ileocolonic resection. Endoscopic postoperative recurrence was defined by a Rutgeerts score above i0. A total of about 170 mucosal samples from roughly 60 patients were sequenced, collected from several sites on the surgical specimen and at postoperative endoscopy. Overall study results and their limits: Sorted CD8 T cells carried more high-frequency clones than CD4 T cells, suggesting mucosal expansions were mainly CD8. Patients who were active smokers at surgery had a significantly higher proportion of clonal expansions than non-smokers (around 24% vs 18%, p=0.02). Endoscopic recurrence was linked to a higher percentage of high-frequency clones at surgery, and recurrence occurred in every patient whose clonality exceeded 26.8% (18/57). Postoperative endoscopy was performed at varying times within the first year after surgery, with a median delay of approximately 6.6 months. Mucosal CD4 and CD8 T cells were sorted and sequenced only in a subgroup of patients, whose size was not stated.

The sample's time point label, in plain terms: neoterminal ileum biopsy at postoperative endoscopy, about 6 months after surgery. Adults with ileal or ileocolonic Crohn's disease for whom ileocolonic resection was indicated were considered eligible. Whole ileal mucosal biopsies were kept frozen at -80 degrees C prior to DNA extraction. Genomic DNA was isolated from frozen whole biopsies using a TRizol-based method, and the DNA was quantified with a NanoDrop 2000 spectrophotometer. Roughly 550 nanograms of biopsy DNA per sample were submitted for commercial TCRB immunosequencing. Adaptive Biotechnology amplified CDR3 regions from genomic DNA with a two-step multiplex PCR that controlled for amplification bias. Primers for every V and J gene segment were used in the first PCR, and barcodes and Illumina adapters were added in the second PCR. CDR3 libraries were sequenced on an Illumina instrument. As for the original processing: Vendor-provided pipelines were combined with custom analysis of raw data in R/Bioconductor under R version 3.3.0. Clonality, which ranges from 0 to 1, was calculated as the inverse of the normalised Shannon entropy across all productive clones. High-frequency clones were defined as the share of the repertoire occupied by the top 100 clones, with only clones passing a 95% confidence test being retained. Repertoire diversity was measured with the Simpson index, and overlap between samples was measured with the Morisita-Horn index. The source is immuneACCESS, and TCRdb retained only in-frame sequences with V and J called. Part of the clones is not carried over; for the studies checked, unresolved V genes explain less than half of this, and the remainder is unexplained. That table furnishes V, J and clone size, whereas the DNA furnished D and trimming. The sample table holds more than 60,000 clones, of which roughly nine tenths were seen once. The top ten clones comprise approximately 2% of the sample.

Comment on this clone: It has no known antigen specificity. Qualities for individual bases were not recorded, and no much larger clone is one base off.

The germline V gene supplies CDR1 SNHLY and CDR2 FYNNEI. Ends trimmed: V by 0 bases, J by 2 bases; bases unmatched to a gene: 6. From cysteine to phenylalanine, the CDR3 is 16 amino acids long. CDR3 DNA only is kept here, 48 bases in frame from base 1. The TCR comes from an adult with Crohn's disease. The chain employs TRBV2 and TRBJ2-7; 8 bases in between match TRBD2. Source material: ileal tissue. The DNA reads TGTGCCAGCAGTGAAGCGCTTCGGGGGGGAACCTACGAGCAGTACTTC. It codes for CASSEALRGGTYEQYF.